The text below deals with one TCR beta chain. In the source study's methods: Quantification of nucleated cells was approximated via reference gene primer amplification. Sequenced by immunoSEQ multiplex PCR; TCRdb stores in-frame clones only, minus some. V, J and clone size reflect that table, while D and trimming were determined from the DNA. The table shows around 100,000 clones, with 80% to 85% occurring only once. Germline values: CDR1 LNHDA, CDR2 SQIVND (reference sequence). The CDR3 is made up of 16 amino acids. V dropped 4 bases and J dropped 0 bases, with 16 bases sitting between them. The sample comes from a study of blood T cell repertoires in COVID-19. Looking at the study overall: Whether acute or convalescent, the COVID-19 samples came from the United States, Italy and Spain.

The sequenced sample consisted of peripheral blood. This chain connects TRBV19 to TRBJ2-7; D unclear. The TCR sequence derives from a man aged 65 to 79 with acute or convalescent COVID-19. CDR3 sequence (DNA): TGTGCCAGTAGTACCTCCCCCAGATACGACTCCTACGAGCAGTACTTC. As protein: CASSTSPRYDSYEQYF.